This entry describes one TCR beta chain. The antigen is not known. The data stem from a study of tumour-infiltrating T cells in Burkitt lymphoma. About the research overall: The Burkitt lymphoma cohort spanned all epidemiological subtypes. Repertoire clonality predicted overall and progression-free survival. Study-wide points: Many Burkitt lymphoma patients shared several public clonotypes.

Germline V lookup: CDR1 PRHDT, CDR2 FYEKMQ (reference sequence). V was shortened by 0 bases and J by 10 bases, with 4 bases between the two germline ends. The CDR3 sequence is 11 residues long. Measured with immunoSEQ multiplex PCR; TCRdb has only the in-frame clones, and not every one. This table holds around 2,500 clones, nearly 25% found once. Sequenced sample: tumor tissue from a relapse. The clonotype was recovered from a human donor with relapsed Burkitt lymphoma. Some clones in this sample may be carry-over from other donors' samples. J is TRBJ2-1 and V is TRBV13; D is unclear. The chain's CDR3 is CASSLGQEQFF. In DNA, the CDR3 is TGTGCCAGCAGCTTAGGGCAGGAGCAGTTCTTC. The full variable domain, its missing parts supplied by reference TRBV13 and TRBJ2-1, is AAGVIQSPRHLIKEKRETATLKCYPIPRHDTVYWYQQGPGQDPQFLISFYEKMQSDKGSIPDRFSAQQFSDYHSELNMSSLELGDSALYFCASSLGQEQFFGPGTRLTVL.